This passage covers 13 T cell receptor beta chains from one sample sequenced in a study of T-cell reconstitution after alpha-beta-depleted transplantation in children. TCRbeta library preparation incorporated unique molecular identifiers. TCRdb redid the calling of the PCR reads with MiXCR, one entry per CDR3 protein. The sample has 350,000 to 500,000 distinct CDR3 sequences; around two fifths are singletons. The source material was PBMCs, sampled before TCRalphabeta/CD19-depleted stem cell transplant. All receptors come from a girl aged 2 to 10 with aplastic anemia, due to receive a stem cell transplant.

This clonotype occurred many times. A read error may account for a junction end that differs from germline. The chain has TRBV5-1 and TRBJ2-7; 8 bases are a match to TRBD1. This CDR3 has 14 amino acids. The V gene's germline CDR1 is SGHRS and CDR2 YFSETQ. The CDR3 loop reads CASSLRQGAREQYF. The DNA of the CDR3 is TGTGCCAGCAGCTTACGGCAGGGGGCGCGGGAGCAGTACTTC.

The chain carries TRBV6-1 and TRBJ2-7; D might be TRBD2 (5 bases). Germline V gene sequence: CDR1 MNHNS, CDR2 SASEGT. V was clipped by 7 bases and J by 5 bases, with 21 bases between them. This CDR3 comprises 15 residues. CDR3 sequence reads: CASTLGGPQSDEQYF. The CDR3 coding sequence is TGTGCCAGCACCCTTGGAGGCCCCCAATCGGACGAGCAGTACTTC.

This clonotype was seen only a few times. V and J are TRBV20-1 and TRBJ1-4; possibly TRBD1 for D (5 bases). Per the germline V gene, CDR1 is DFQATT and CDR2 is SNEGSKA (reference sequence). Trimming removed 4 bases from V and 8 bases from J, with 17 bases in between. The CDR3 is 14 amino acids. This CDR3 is CSATDGGRREKLFF. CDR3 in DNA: TGCAGTGCTACAGACGGGGGGAGGAGGGAAAAACTGTTTTTT.

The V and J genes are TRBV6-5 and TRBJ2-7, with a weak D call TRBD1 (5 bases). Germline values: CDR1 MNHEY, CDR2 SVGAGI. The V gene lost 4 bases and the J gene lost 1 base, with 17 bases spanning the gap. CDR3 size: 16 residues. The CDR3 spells CASSSSSGRASYEQYF. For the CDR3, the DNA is TGTGCCAGCAGTTCATCCTCCGGCAGGGCATCCTACGAGCAGTACTTC.

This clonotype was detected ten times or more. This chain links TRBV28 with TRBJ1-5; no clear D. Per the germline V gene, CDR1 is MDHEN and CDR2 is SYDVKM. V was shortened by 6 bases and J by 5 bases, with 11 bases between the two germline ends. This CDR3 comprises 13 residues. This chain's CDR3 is CASSGGGHQPQHF. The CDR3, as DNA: TGTGCCAGCAGCGGAGGAGGCCATCAGCCCCAGCATTTT.

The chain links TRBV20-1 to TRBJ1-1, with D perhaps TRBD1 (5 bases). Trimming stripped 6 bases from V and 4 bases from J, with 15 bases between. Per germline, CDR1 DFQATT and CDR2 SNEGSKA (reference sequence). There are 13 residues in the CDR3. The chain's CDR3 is CSASWRGVTEAFF. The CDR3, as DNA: TGCAGTGCCAGCTGGCGGGGGGTCACTGAAGCTTTCTTT.

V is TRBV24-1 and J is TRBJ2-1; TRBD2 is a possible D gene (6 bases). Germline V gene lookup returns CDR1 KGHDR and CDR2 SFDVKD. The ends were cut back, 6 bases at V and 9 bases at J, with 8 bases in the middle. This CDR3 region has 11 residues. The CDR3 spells CATSTGGEQFF. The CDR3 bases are TGTGCCACCAGTACCGGGGGTGAGCAGTTCTTC.

CDR3 protein: CSAIPRAQQETQYF. CDR3 DNA: TGCAGTGCTATTCCCCGAGCCCAGCAAGAGACCCAGTACTTC. This chain joins TRBV20-1 and TRBJ2-5; D is uncertain. Germline V gives CDR1 DFQATT, CDR2 SNEGSKA (reference sequence). V was trimmed by 4 bases and J by 2 bases, leaving 14 bases between them. The CDR3 is made up of 14 amino acids.

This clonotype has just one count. Written as DNA, the CDR3 is TGTGCCAGCAGCGAAGAGGGACTAGCGGGGGGAGCAGGGGAGACCCAGTACTTC. It specifies CASSEEGLAGGAGETQYF. The chain carries TRBV9 and TRBJ2-5, with 15 bases that match TRBD2. The CDR3 contains 18 residues. Trimming at V came to 3 bases and at J to 5 bases, leaving 11 bases not matched to a gene. Germline V lookup: CDR1 SGDLS, CDR2 YYNGEE.

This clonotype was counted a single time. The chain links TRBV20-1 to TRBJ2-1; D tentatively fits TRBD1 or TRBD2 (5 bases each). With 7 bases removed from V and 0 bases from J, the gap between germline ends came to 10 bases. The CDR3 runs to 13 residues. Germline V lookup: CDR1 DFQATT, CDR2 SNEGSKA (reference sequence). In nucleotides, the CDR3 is TGCAGTGGAATGGGACGCTCCTACAATGAGCAGTTCTTC. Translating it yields CSGMGRSYNEQFF.

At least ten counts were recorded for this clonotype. The CDR3 DNA reads TGTGCCAGCAGTTACTCGACAGATTTCGAGCAGTACTTC. It encodes CASSYSTDFEQYF. This chain uses TRBV6-6 with TRBJ2-7, with D possibly matching TRBD1 (5 bases). Germline V gives CDR1 MNHNY, CDR2 SVGAGI (reference sequence). This CDR3 has 13 residues. V lost 0 bases, J lost 6 bases, and 9 bases lay in between.

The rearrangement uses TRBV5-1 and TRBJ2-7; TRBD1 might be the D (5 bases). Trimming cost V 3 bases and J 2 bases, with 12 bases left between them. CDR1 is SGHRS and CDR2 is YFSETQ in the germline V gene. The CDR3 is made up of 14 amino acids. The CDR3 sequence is CASSSKAGTYEQYF. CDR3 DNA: TGCGCCAGCAGCTCTAAGGCAGGGACCTACGAGCAGTACTTC. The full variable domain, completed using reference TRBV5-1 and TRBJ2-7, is KAGVTQTPRYLIKTRGQQVTLSCSPISGHRSVSWYQQTPGQGLQFLFEYFSETQRNKGNFPGRFSGRQFSNSRSEMNVSTLELGDSALYLCASSSKAGTYEQYFGPGTRLTVT.

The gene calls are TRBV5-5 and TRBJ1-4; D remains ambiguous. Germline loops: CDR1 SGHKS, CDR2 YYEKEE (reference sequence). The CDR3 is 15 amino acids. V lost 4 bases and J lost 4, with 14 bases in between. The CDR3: CASSHLKANNEKLFF. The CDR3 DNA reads TGTGCCAGCAGCCATCTAAAGGCAAATAATGAAAAACTGTTTTTT. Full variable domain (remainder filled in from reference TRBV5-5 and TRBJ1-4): DAGVTQSPTHLIKTRGQQVTLRCSPISGHKSVSWYQQVLGQGPQFIFQYYEKEERGRGNFPDRFSARQFPNYSSELNVNALLLGDSALYLCASSHLKANNEKLFFGSGTQLSVL.